The entry below gives a single T cell receptor (beta chain) sequence along with its context. The germline CDR1 and CDR2 sequences are ENHRY and SYGVKD. This CDR3 is built from 14 residues. With 7 bases clipped from V and 2 bases from J, the junction kept 6 bases outside the gene matches. The data derive from a study of breast tumors, draining lymph nodes, adjacent tissues. The lymph nodes were axillary draining lymph nodes from breast cancer patients. TCRdb reanalysed the multiplex PCR reads using MiXCR and keeps one entry per CDR3 protein. The data show over 250,000 distinct CDR3 sequences, with over 30% seen just once and more than 0.95% held by the top ten.

The rearrangement uses TRBV10-3 and TRBJ1-1; 8 nucleotides align to TRBD1. The sequenced material came from axillary lymph node tissue. This clonotype was sampled from a female donor with breast cancer. Some clones in this sample may be carry-over from other donors' samples. This chain's CDR3 is CAIKAGGGNTEAFF. The CDR3 nucleotides are TGTGCCATCAAAGCAGGGGGCGGTAACACTGAAGCTTTCTTT.